Listed below are T cell receptor beta chains from one sample, sequenced in a study of T cell responses to AZD1222 COVID-19 vaccine. The assay was immunoSEQ multiplex PCR, and TCRdb's table has in-frame clones only and misses some. The data contain around 120,000 clones, about 90% of them seen just once; the ten biggest clones take up approximately 10%. Sequenced material: peripheral blood, taken on day 0 of AZD1222 vaccination. The receptor source for this set is an adult in good health. CDR3s include the opening cysteine and the closing phenylalanine or tryptophan. Fields, in order: clone size, V gene, D gene, J gene, CDR3 protein. The D gene is left open where the match is weak. Size is stated for part of the rows, as once, few or many counts, or as a class when the clone is expanded.

once	TRBV9	TRBD2	TRBJ2-5	CASSTNLADTSETQYF
once	TRBV7-9	-	TRBJ1-2	CASSLESLGGYGYTF
-	TRBV11-3	TRBD2	TRBJ2-3	CASSSPRTSSTDTQYF
-	TRBV6-5	-	TRBJ1-2	CASIPGGGNGYTF
-	TRBV25-1	TRBD1	TRBJ1-2	CASSEQGGDYGYTF
-	TRBV4-2	-	TRBJ1-5	CASSLEAYSNQPQHF
-	TRBV19	-	TRBJ1-1	CASSAVKNTEAFF
-	TRBV4-1	TRBD2	TRBJ2-3	CASSQDIPTSGGDTQYF
-	TRBV28	-	TRBJ2-6	CASMTGTGANVLTF
-	TRBV14	TRBD1	TRBJ2-1	CASSHWTPGQPISYNEQFF
-	TRBV12-3/TRBV12-4	-	TRBJ1-2	CASSSIESYGYTF
-	TRBV27	-	TRBJ2-7	CASSLASVPYEQYF
few	TRBV29-1	-	TRBJ1-4	CSVRSITNEKLFF
-	TRBV10-2	-	TRBJ2-3	CAVAVDGTDTQYF
-	TRBV7-8	-	TRBJ2-1	CASSAQGNMGNEQFF
-	TRBV5-4	TRBD2	TRBJ2-5	CASSPRAGGGETQYF
-	TRBV5-1	TRBD1	TRBJ1-4	CASSLQGTTNEKLFF
-	TRBV4-3	-	TRBJ2-4	CASSQTSAGPALLAKNIQYF
-	TRBV7-9	-	TRBJ1-1	CASSPRAGRGTEAFF
-	TRBV27	-	TRBJ2-7	CASSLAASYEQYF
-	TRBV28	-	TRBJ2-5	CASSVTPKETQYF
-	TRBV7-6	TRBD2	TRBJ2-2	CASSPLAGGRTTGELFF
-	TRBV7-9	TRBD2	TRBJ2-3	CASSPPLAGGLDTQYF
-	TRBV10-3	-	TRBJ1-1	CAIGGLGLGGTEAFF
-	TRBV28	TRBD1	TRBJ1-5	CASSLAGTGRLGGNQPQHF
-	TRBV9	-	TRBJ2-6	CASSVAPWLGFSGANVLTF
-	TRBV10-3	TRBD1	TRBJ1-6	CAISVGQGSSPLHF
-	TRBV19	-	TRBJ2-7	CAGGARAHEQYF
-	TRBV2	-	TRBJ2-7	CASSERVLRDDSHEQYF
-	TRBV6-5	-	TRBJ1-6	CASRHLTDSPLHF
-	TRBV19	-	TRBJ2-6	CASSNDRSSSGANVLTF
-	TRBV28	-	TRBJ1-2	CASTPTPAGPNYGYTF
-	TRBV6-5	-	TRBJ2-3	CASSRQESTDTQYF
-	TRBV12-3/TRBV12-4	TRBD2	TRBJ2-7	CASKLAAPYEQYF
-	TRBV7-2	TRBD1	TRBJ2-7	CASSIQGFNEQYF
-	TRBV3-1/TRBV3-2	TRBD1	TRBJ1-4	CASSQVTGGEKLFF
-	TRBV5-1	-	TRBJ1-2	CASSWWGEEGGYTF
once	TRBV6-5	-	TRBJ1-4	CASSYSGGIEKLFF
-	TRBV6-1	TRBD1	TRBJ1-6	CASSEHRDRGLSPLHF
few	TRBV6-4	-	TRBJ2-2	CASSGERDTGELFF
-	TRBV19	-	TRBJ1-2	CASSIGPNNYGYTF
-	TRBV4-2	TRBD2	TRBJ2-3	CASSRSSPSAGGPTDTQYF
-	TRBV7-3	-	TRBJ1-1	CASSLTVFTEAFF
few	TRBV28	-	TRBJ1-1	CASSFRGDRTEAFF
few	TRBV5-6	-	TRBJ2-1	CASSAEESSYNEQFF
once	TRBV12-5	-	TRBJ2-1	CASGLGNEQFF
-	TRBV27	-	TRBJ1-1	CASSSYRVDTEAFF
-	TRBV7-2	-	TRBJ2-5	CASSLSGYQETQYF
once	TRBV25-1	-	TRBJ1-2	CASSEIGWYGYTF
-	TRBV25-1	-	TRBJ2-5	CASSEFGGRETQYF
-	TRBV5-1	-	TRBJ2-3	CASSLDPGSTDTQYF
-	TRBV12-3/TRBV12-4	-	TRBJ2-5	CASGDGPLGTQYF
few	TRBV2	-	TRBJ2-5	CASSEGPEETQYF
-	TRBV5-1	TRBD1	TRBJ2-3	CASSPPTGGGTDTQYF
-	TRBV18	-	TRBJ1-2	CASSPPGDYGYTF
-	TRBV5-1	TRBD1	TRBJ1-1	CASRQTGGSVSEAFF
-	TRBV2	TRBD1	TRBJ2-2	CASTTLRDRNTGELFF
-	TRBV30	-	TRBJ2-1	CVLLGAPNEQFF
-	TRBV11-1	TRBD1	TRBJ1-2	CASSLERDSYYGYTF
few	TRBV7-2	TRBD1	TRBJ1-5	CASAISGTGGSNQPQHF